The clone carrying this TCR beta chain has at least ten counts. Antigen unknown. The data are from a study of T cell repertoires in cytomegalovirus infection. Points from the study as a whole: Dominating the ex vivo response were HLA-C-restricted CMV-specific TCR beta clonotypes.

Trimming removed 5 bases from V and 0 bases from J, with 17 bases in between. CDR3 length: 16 residues. Germline V lookup: CDR1 SEHNR, CDR2 FQNEAQ (reference sequence). Via MiXCR, TCRdb re-called the reads, giving one row per CDR3 protein. The sample records more than 45,000 distinct CDR3 sequences, around 30% being singletons. This chain uses TRBV7-9 with TRBJ2-7, with D perhaps given as TRBD1 or TRBD2 (5 bases each). This TCR was sampled from a human donor in good health (CMV status not recorded). Some clones in this sample may be carry-over from other donors' samples. Sequenced: PBMCs, sequenced either directly or after in vitro stimulation (not recorded which). The CDR3 is CASSTLRGGSSYEQYF. CDR3 nucleotides: TGTGCCAGCAGCACACTTCGGGGCGGTAGCTCCTACGAGCAGTACTTC. The complete variable domain, with remaining parts taken from reference TRBV7-9 and TRBJ2-7, reads DTGVSQNPRHKITKRGQNVTFRCDPISEHNRLYWYRQTLGQGPEFLTYFQNEAQLEKSRLLSDRFSAERPKGSFSTLEIQRTEQGDSAMYLCASSTLRGGSSYEQYFGPGTRLTVT.